This T cell receptor beta chain came from a study of blood T cell repertoires in COVID-19. Study-wide context: COVID-19 samples from acute and convalescent phases originated in the United States, Italy and Spain. From T cells, B-cell-depleted T cells, or PBMCs came the material, which was cDNA or gDNA.

The V and J ends lost 6 bases and 5 bases, in that order; junction bases with no gene match: 5. Looked up from germline, CDR1 is MNHEY and CDR2 is SVGAGI. CDR3 length: 15 residues. Under the authors' procedure: Reference gene primer amplification gave estimated nucleated cell counts. Sequencing used immunoSEQ multiplex PCR; TCRdb keeps in-frame clones, though not all of them. V and J calls and clone size are as listed in that table; D and trimming were resolved from the DNA. Of fewer than 250,000 clones in the sample, about 82% are singletons; the top ten hold more than 6%. This chain joins TRBV6-5 and TRBJ2-1; TRBD2 agrees at 12 bases. Sequenced sample: peripheral blood. This clonotype originated in an older woman with active or convalescent COVID-19. The DNA for the CDR3 is TGTGCCAGCAGGTCGACTAGCGGGGGCAACAATGAGCAGTTCTTC. Translation: CASRSTSGGNNEQFF.